Described below is a single T cell receptor beta chain sequence and its context. What it binds is unknown. The sample comes from a study of siplizumab effects on memory and regulatory T cells. General observations from the study: Siplizumab cultures yielded proliferating Tregs whose suppressive function was not confirmed.

Unstimulated naive, memory, effector memory and TEMRA subsets underwent sequencing in a few donor pairs. CDR3 length: 12 residues. In germline, CDR1 is SGHTA, CDR2 FQGTGA. The ends were cut back, 5 bases at V and 6 bases at J, with 9 bases in the middle. For every sample, about 10^5 TCR templates were assayed. Sequencing used immunoSEQ multiplex PCR; TCRdb keeps in-frame clones, though not all of them. The sample lists 26,000 or so clones; 75% to 85% were seen once. The chain combines TRBV7-3 with TRBJ2-3, with D hard to call. Sequencing input: memory CD4+ T cells sorted from blood. The receptor comes from a human donor in good health. The CDR3 spells CASSKGRDTQYF. CDR3 DNA: TGTGCCAGCAGCAAGGGTAGGGATACGCAGTATTTT.